This T cell receptor beta chain was recovered during a study of blood T cell repertoires in COVID-19. V was clipped by 4 bases and J by 8 bases; unmatched bases: 5. This CDR3 has 14 residues. Germline V gene sequence: CDR1 KGHSH, CDR2 LQKENI. In its sample, this clone was seen a few times. Clinical history reported by participants formed the basis on which cohorts were assigned. In the original processing: Amplified reference gene primers provided the basis for estimating nucleated cell counts. Profiling relied on immunoSEQ multiplex PCR, and the TCRdb table lists in-frame clones only, not all of them. D and trimming come from the DNA, and the V and J calls and clone size come from that table. The sample gives fewer than 150,000 clones, 84% of which show up once; more than 3% is in the top ten.

The material sequenced was PBMCs or T cells enriched from blood (not recorded which). This rearrangement joins TRBV18 to TRBJ1-6; 7 bases map to TRBD1. The clonotype originates from a man in his forties or fifties in a cohort exposed to, infected with or recovered from COVID-19 (not recorded which). The chain's CDR3 is CASSREQGDSPLHF. In nucleotides, the CDR3 is TGTGCCAGCTCACGAGAGCAGGGGGATTCACCCCTCCACTTT.